This TCR delta chain comes out of a study of gamma-delta T cells after stem cell transplantation. This clone was found many times. CDR1 and CDR2 (germline): GEAIGNYY, EKD. There are 19 residues in the CDR3. Trimming took 0 bases from V and 0 from J, leaving 22 bases between them. TCRdb ran CATT on the RT-PCR reads. The repertoire holds around 16,000 delta-chain clones, with approximately 8.8% as singletons. The V gene is TRDV2, the J gene TRDJ1, with D perhaps TRDD3 (5 bases). This TCR derives from a human donor. It is not recorded whose cells these are; they may come from a transplant donor. The sequenced sample was gamma-delta T cells. The CDR3 loop is CACDTGTTTEGWYTDKLIF. The CDR3 nucleotides are TGTGCCTGTGACACCGGTACTACTACTGAGGGATGGTACACCGATAAACTCATCTTT.